This passage covers 21 T cell receptor beta chains from one sample sequenced in a study of early T cells in non-severe SARS-CoV-2 infection (dated by TCRdb to the early 2020s). The library relied on 5' RACE. The reads were generated on a NextSeq 500. TCRdb reprocessed the public reads (quality trimming at Q25 with fastp, clone calling with MiXCR) and kept in-frame beta chains. Under each unique CDR3 protein, matching rows form one entry showing the most common genes and DNA. The sample table records under 70,000 distinct CDR3 sequences; around 4.6% of these occur just once. The top ten constitute approximately 5.4% of the sample. The sample taken for sequencing was whole blood. Every receptor here comes from an adult who was a healthcare worker with PCR-confirmed SARS-CoV-2 infection or an uninfected control (not recorded which).

The sample holds many counts of this clonotype. The CDR3 region is CSAIRTDSYNEQFF. The CDR3 DNA reads as TGCAGCGCCATACGGACGGACTCCTACAATGAGCAGTTCTTC. V and J are TRBV29-1 and TRBJ2-1; D not resolved. The CDR3 is 14 residues long. The germline CDR1 and CDR2 sequences are SQVTM and ANQGSEA. Trimming took 7 bases from V and 0 from J, leaving 13 bases between them.

This clonotype was observed a handful of times. This chain connects TRBV4-3 to TRBJ2-3; D perhaps matches TRBD1 (6 bases). The CDR3 length is 18 residues. Trimming took 0 bases from V and 0 from J, leaving 16 bases between them. CDR1 LGHNA and CDR2 YSLEER come from the germline V gene. Here the CDR3 DNA reads TGCGCCAGCAGCCAAGAATGGACAGTACCTTCTAGCACAGATACGCAGTATTTT. The encoded protein is CASSQEWTVPSSTDTQYF.

This clonotype was observed many times. The chain is built from TRBV7-3 and TRBJ1-1; a possible D gene is TRBD1 (6 bases). Trimming took 1 base from V and 7 from J, leaving 10 bases between them. The CDR3 loop spans 13 amino acids. Germline V gene lookup returns CDR1 SGHTA and CDR2 FQGTGA. The CDR3 spells CASSLMGGLEAFF. CDR3 DNA: TGTGCCAGCAGCTTAATGGGGGGGCTTGAAGCTTTCTTT.

In its sample, this clonotype was seen a few times. The CDR3 reads CSARDRGAPLHF. In DNA, the CDR3 is TGCAGTGCTAGAGATCGAGGGGCACCCCTCCACTTT. V and J are TRBV20-1 and TRBJ1-6; D may be TRBD1 (5 bases). V was clipped by 0 bases and J by 11 bases, with 8 bases between them. Per the germline V gene, CDR1 is DFQATT and CDR2 is SNEGSKA (reference sequence). CDR3 size: 12 residues.

This clonotype appeared many times. V and J are TRBV2 and TRBJ2-5; a weak D match, TRBD1 (5 bases). Deletions cut 6 bases from V and 5 bases from J, with 10 bases between. Per germline, CDR1 SNHLY and CDR2 FYNNEI. This CDR3 is 12 amino acids long. CDR3 sequence: CASRKGYETQYF. The CDR3 coding sequence is TGTGCCAGCAGGAAGGGGTATGAGACCCAGTACTTC.

This clonotype was observed at least ten times. The gene calls are TRBV7-8 and TRBJ2-1; D may be TRBD1 (6 bases). V was clipped by 5 bases and J by 12 bases, with 14 bases between them. CDR3 length: 12 residues. CDR1 is SGHVS, CDR2 FQNEAQ, per germline. Here the CDR3 reads CASSPRVQGQFF. CDR3 DNA: TGTGCCAGCAGCCCTAGGGTACAGGGGCAGTTCTTC.

The J gene is TRBJ1-2, the V gene TRBV5-1; D is ambiguous. Trimming shortened V by 3 bases and J by 8 bases, and 14 bases separated the two germline ends. CDR1 is SGHRS and CDR2 is YFSETQ in the germline V gene. This CDR3 region has 13 residues. The CDR3 DNA follows: TGCGCCAGCAGCTCTCGGAGACTAAGGGGCTACACCTTC. Amino acids: CASSSRRLRGYTF.

The J gene is TRBJ2-1, the V gene TRBV6-5, with D hard to call. From germline, CDR1 is MNHEY and CDR2 SVGAGI. This CDR3 is 16 amino acids long. The ends were cut back, 8 bases at V and 0 bases at J, with 17 bases in the middle. DNA of the CDR3: TGTGCCAGCTCGCCGATAGCCTCCAGCTCCTACAATGAGCAGTTCTTC. This sequence encodes CASSPIASSSYNEQFF.

This clonotype occurred many times. The rearrangement links TRBV12-3 or TRBV12-4 to TRBJ2-7, with TRBD1 matching 7 bases. The CDR3 has 14 residues. The V and J ends lost 2 bases and 6 bases, in that order; junction bases with no gene match: 7. The CDR3 loop is CASSLQGDHGEQYF. CDR3 in DNA: TGTGCCAGCAGTTTACAGGGGGATCATGGCGAGCAGTACTTC.

The chain links TRBV5-6 to TRBJ2-7; D gene ambiguous. Germline CDR1 is SGHDT and CDR2 is YYEEEE. This CDR3 has 13 amino acids. Trimming removed 0 bases at V and 5 bases at J, with 9 bases between. CDR3 in amino acids: CASSLEVGNEQYF. As DNA, the CDR3 is TGTGCCAGCAGCTTGGAGGTCGGTAACGAGCAGTACTTC.

This clonotype was counted a few times. One end of the junction fails to match germline, which may point to a read error. The CDR3 bases are TGTGCCAGTTCCAGGACGGACGCAACTAATAAAAAACTGTTTTTT. Translated: CASSRTDATNKKLFF. This chain uses TRBV19 with TRBJ1-4; D is unresolved. Looked up from germline, CDR1 is LNHDA and CDR2 is SQIVND (reference sequence). CDR3 length: 15 residues.

The chain combines TRBV20-1 with TRBJ2-7, with D perhaps TRBD2 (5 bases). The CDR3 covers 14 residues. Trimming removed 0 bases at V and 3 bases at J, with 12 bases between. Germline V gives CDR1 DFQATT, CDR2 SNEGSKA (reference sequence). The CDR3, as DNA: TGCAGTGCTAGAGATGGGTCGGGAAACTACGAGCAGTACTTC. Translated: CSARDGSGNYEQYF.

The chain joins TRBV7-2 to TRBJ2-2; D uncertain. The CDR3 is made up of 14 amino acids. V was trimmed by 2 bases and J by 1 base, leaving 5 bases between them. Germline V CDR1 and CDR2: SGHTA, FQGNSA. The CDR3 is CASSLSRNTGELFF. The CDR3 coding sequence is TGTGCCAGCAGCTTAAGCAGGAACACCGGGGAGCTGTTTTTT.

This chain uses TRBV4-2 with TRBJ2-3; either TRBD1 or TRBD2 may fit D (6 bases each). This CDR3 is 15 amino acids long. Germline lookup yields CDR1 LGHNA and CDR2 YNFKEQ. Trimming removed 1 base from V and 4 bases from J, with 12 bases in between. The CDR3: CASSQGLGGPDTQYF. For the CDR3, the DNA is TGTGCCAGCAGCCAAGGCCTCGGGGGCCCAGATACGCAGTATTTT.

The rearrangement uses TRBV20-1 and TRBJ2-2; D call uncertain. The CDR3 is 13 amino acids. V was trimmed by 0 bases and J by 2 bases, leaving 4 bases between them. Germline loops: CDR1 DFQATT, CDR2 SNEGSKA (reference sequence). The CDR3 DNA is TGCAGTGCTAGAGATCAAAACACCGGGGAGCTGTTTTTT. Protein: CSARDQNTGELFF.

Only a few counts were recorded for this clonotype. The rearrangement joins TRBV2 to TRBJ2-7; a weak D match, TRBD2 (6 bases). This CDR3 region has 15 residues. CDR1 SNHLY and CDR2 FYNNEI come from the germline V gene. The V and J ends lost 4 bases and 13 bases respectively, with 26 bases between them. CDR3 sequence: CASSVSRTASYGGYF. The CDR3 coding sequence is TGTGCCAGCAGTGTTTCTAGGACGGCGAGCTACGGGGGATACTTC.

Ten or more counts support this clonotype. The chain employs TRBV19 and TRBJ1-4; D unclear. V gave up 3 bases and J gave up 0 bases, with 5 bases separating them. Germline V gives CDR1 LNHDA, CDR2 SQIVND (reference sequence). CDR3 length: 14 residues. The DNA for the CDR3 is TGTGCCAGTAGTATTGGAGCAACTAATGAAAAACTGTTTTTT. Amino acid sequence: CASSIGATNEKLFF. The variable domain in full, completed from reference TRBV19 and TRBJ1-4, reads DGGITQSPKYLFRKEGQNVTLSCEQNLNHDAMYWYRQDPGQGLRLIYYSQIVNDFQKGDIAEGYSVSREKKESFPLTVTSAQKNPTAFYLCASSIGATNEKLFFGSGTQLSVL.

This clonotype was seen repeatedly, ten times or more. This sequence joins TRBV20-1 and TRBJ2-3; unclear D gene. The CDR3 extends over 15 amino acids. Trimming stripped 0 bases from V and 4 bases from J, with 14 bases between. Germline values: CDR1 DFQATT, CDR2 SNEGSKA (reference sequence). CDR3 nucleotides: TGCAGTGCTAGAGATTACGCCCGGGCGGCAGATACGCAGTATTTT. It translates to CSARDYARAADTQYF.

V gene TRBV28 combines with J gene TRBJ2-7, with 7 bases identical to TRBD2. V shed 6 bases and J 0 bases; nucleotides not matched to a gene: 2. The CDR3 length is 13 residues. Germline-derived CDR1 and CDR2 are MDHEN and SYDVKM. CDR3 sequence: CASSGTTSYEQYF. CDR3 DNA: TGTGCCAGCAGCGGGACTACCTCCTACGAGCAGTACTTC. The full variable domain, with the rest looked up from reference TRBV28 and TRBJ2-7, is DVKVTQSSRYLVKRTGEKVFLECVQDMDHENMFWYRQDPGLGLRLIYFSYDVKMKEKGDIPEGYSVSREKKERFSLILESASTNQTSMYLCASSGTTSYEQYFGPGTRLTVT.

The sample holds a few counts of this clonotype. The CDR3 here is CASSLILENEKLFF. The CDR3, as DNA: TGTGCCAGCAGCCTGATCCTGGAAAATGAAAAACTGTTTTTT. V and J are TRBV7-9 and TRBJ1-4; no clear D. Germline V lookup: CDR1 SEHNR, CDR2 FQNEAQ (reference sequence). The CDR3 sequence is 14 residues long. V lost 5 bases and J lost 5, with 12 bases in between.

This clonotype came up many times. This chain uses TRBV10-3 with TRBJ2-5, with TRBD1 matching over 7 bases. Trimming took 4 bases from V and 2 from J; bases not matched to a gene: 4. Germline-derived CDR1 and CDR2 are ENHRY and SYGVKD. This CDR3 has 14 residues. CDR3 residues: CAISARGQQETQYF. The CDR3 bases are TGTGCCATCAGTGCCCGGGGACAGCAAGAGACCCAGTACTTC.